Listed here is a single T cell receptor (beta chain). Antigen unknown. This record belongs to a study of cytomegalovirus exposure and HLA in healthy donors. Notes on the study in general: From TCR beta sequences, most subjects' HLA-A and HLA-B alleles were reportedly predicted accurately. The authors later found TCR association rates varying by HLA locus, with DRB1 most and HLA-C fewest.

In germline, CDR1 is SGHRS, CDR2 YFSETQ. The length of the CDR3 is 14 residues. The germline V and J ends were trimmed by 1 base and 5 bases, with 12 bases remaining between them. PCR was performed using 60 Vbeta and 13 Jbeta primers. Profiling relied on immunoSEQ multiplex PCR, and the TCRdb table lists in-frame clones only, not all of them. The sample has 80,000 or so clones, more than 60% seen once. The clonotype comes from a male donor in good health and CMV-seropositive. The J gene is TRBJ2-5, the V gene TRBV5-1, with D possibly TRBD1 on 5 matching bases. Sequencing was done on a sample of PBMCs. The CDR3, as DNA: TGCGCCAGCAGCTTGATGGGGCTGGGGGAGACCCAGTACTTC. Protein: CASSLMGLGETQYF.